The TCR beta chain under discussion was sequenced for a study of T cells in Graves' hyperthyroidism and ophthalmopathy. Study-wide background: Once the initial diagnosis was made, peripheral blood was obtained before any treatment.

Study results and caveats: The majority of expanded thyroid clonotypes above 0.001 also appeared in blood.

The length of the CDR3 is 17 residues. V lost 1 base and J lost 0; bases outside the gene matches: 4. Germline-derived CDR1 and CDR2 are KGHDR and SFDVKD. The table lists this clonotype with a few counts. Antigen: not known. The study excluded patients with uncontrolled infection, other autoimmune disease, pregnancy or lactation. TCR beta CDR3 regions were amplified from RNA. Researchers ran a first-round RT-PCR on the TCR CDR3 using the HTBI primer set. TCRdb called the multiplex PCR reads again in MiXCR, with one record for every CDR3 protein. The repertoire holds approximately 640,000 distinct CDR3 sequences, 17% seen once, with around a sixth in the top ten.

The sample consisted of blood. This chain joins TRBV24-1 and TRBJ2-1; 8 bases are a match to TRBD1. This TCR came from a middle-aged man with Graves' hyperthyroidism. As DNA, the CDR3 is TGTGCCACCAGTGATTTAGTAACAGGGGGCTCCTACAATGAGCAGTTCTTC. This gives the protein CATSDLVTGGSYNEQFF.